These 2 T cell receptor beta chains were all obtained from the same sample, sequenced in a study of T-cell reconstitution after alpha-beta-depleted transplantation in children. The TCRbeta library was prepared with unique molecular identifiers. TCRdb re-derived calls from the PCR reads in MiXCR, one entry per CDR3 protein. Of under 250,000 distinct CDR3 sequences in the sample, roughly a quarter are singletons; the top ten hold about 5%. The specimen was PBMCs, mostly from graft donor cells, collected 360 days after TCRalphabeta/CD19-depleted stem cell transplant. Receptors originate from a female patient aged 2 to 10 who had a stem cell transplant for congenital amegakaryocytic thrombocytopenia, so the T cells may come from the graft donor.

The CDR3 sequence: CASSLEKETQYF. The CDR3 nucleotides are TGCGCCAGCAGCTTGGAGAAGGAGACCCAGTACTTC. This rearrangement joins TRBV5-1 to TRBJ2-5; the D is unclear. The CDR3 is 12 amino acids. Per the germline V gene, CDR1 is SGHRS and CDR2 is YFSETQ. The V gene lost 0 bases and the J gene lost 5 bases, with 5 bases spanning the gap.

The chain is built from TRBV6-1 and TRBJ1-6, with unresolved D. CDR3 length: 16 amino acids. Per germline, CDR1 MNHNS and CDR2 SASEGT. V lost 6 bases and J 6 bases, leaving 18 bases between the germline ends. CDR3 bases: TGTGCCAGCAGCCGATCTACAGAGTTCGGTAATTCACCCCTCCACTTT. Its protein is CASSRSTEFGNSPLHF.